This TCR beta chain was sequenced in a study of shared clonotypes between healthy human individuals. Study results and caveats: About 5% was the fraction of naive CD4 clonotypes found shared across a few donors.

Produced via immunoSEQ multiplex PCR; TCRdb's table is partial and in-frame only. The sample lists some 2,000,000 clones; approximately 96% were seen once. The germline V gene has CDR1 SSHAT and CDR2 FNYEAQ (reference sequence). The CDR3 loop spans 15 amino acids. On this clone: Its target is not known. Germline and junction disagree at one end, which may indicate a read error.

This rearrangement joins TRBV7-7 to TRBJ2-1, with 11 positions matching TRBD2. This TCR came from a man aged 18 to 30 in good health. The source material was naive CD4+ T cells sorted from blood. Sample subset: CD45RA+ positively selected. CDR3 in amino acids: CASSLSLAGGNEQFF. CDR3 sequence (DNA): TGTGCTAGCAGCTTAAGTCTAGCGGGAGGTAATGAGCAGTTCTTC.